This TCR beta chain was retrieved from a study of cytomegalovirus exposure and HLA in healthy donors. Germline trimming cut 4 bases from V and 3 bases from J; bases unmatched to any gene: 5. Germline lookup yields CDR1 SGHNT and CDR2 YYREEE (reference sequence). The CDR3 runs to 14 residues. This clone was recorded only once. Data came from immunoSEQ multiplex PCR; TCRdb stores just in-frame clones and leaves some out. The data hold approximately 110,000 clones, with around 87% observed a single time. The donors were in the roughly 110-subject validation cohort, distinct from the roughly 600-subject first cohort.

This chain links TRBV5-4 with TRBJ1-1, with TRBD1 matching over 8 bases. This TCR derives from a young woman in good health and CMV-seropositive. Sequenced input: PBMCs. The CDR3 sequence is CASSPDREDTEAFF. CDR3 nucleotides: TGTGCCAGCAGCCCGGACAGGGAGGACACTGAAGCTTTCTTT.